This passage covers 26 T cell receptor beta chains from one sample sequenced in a study of cytomegalovirus exposure and HLA in healthy donors. With 60 Vbeta and 13 Jbeta primers, the PCR was carried out. Some clones are missing from TCRdb's copy, which holds only in-frame ones; the method was immunoSEQ multiplex PCR. The profile shows some 200,000 clones, about 80% of them singletons. The sequenced material came from PBMCs. The receptors here all came from a man in his forties in good health and CMV-seronegative.

This sequence joins TRBV7-9 and TRBJ2-7; 7 bases align to TRBD2. The CDR3 has 16 residues. The V gene's germline CDR1 is SEHNR and CDR2 FQNEAQ (reference sequence). V shed 0 bases, J shed 0 bases, and the junction held 5 bases outside the gene matches. DNA of the CDR3: TGTGCCAGCAGCTTAGCCCCCGGCGGGGGCTCCTACGAGCAGTACTTC. Amino acid sequence: CASSLAPGGGSYEQYF. The full variable domain, with the rest looked up from reference TRBV7-9 and TRBJ2-7, is DTGVSQNPRHKITKRGQNVTFRCDPISEHNRLYWYRQTLGQGPEFLTYFQNEAQLEKSRLLSDRFSAERPKGSFSTLEIQRTEQGDSAMYLCASSLAPGGGSYEQYFGPGTRLTVT.

The chain carries TRBV11-2 and TRBJ2-7, with 11 bases fitting TRBD1. Germline CDR1 is SGHAT and CDR2 is FQNNGV. The V segment lost 2 bases and the J segment 4 bases; nucleotides outside the gene matches: 4. The length of the CDR3 is 15 residues. Here the CDR3 DNA reads TGTGCCAGCAGCTTATCCGGGACAGGGGGTTACGAGCAGTACTTC. Translation: CASSLSGTGGYEQYF.

V is TRBV19 and J is TRBJ1-3; TRBD1 might be the D (6 bases). This CDR3 is built from 15 residues. The germline V gene has CDR1 LNHDA and CDR2 SQIVND (reference sequence). The V and J ends lost 5 bases and 2 bases respectively, with 13 bases between them. The CDR3: CASSHLQGPGNTIYF. The DNA for the CDR3 is TGTGCCAGTAGTCATCTACAGGGTCCTGGAAACACCATATATTTT.

The CDR3 loop reads CASSDPRTTSTDTQYF. The DNA of the CDR3 is TGTGCCAGCAGTGATCCCAGAACTACTAGCACAGATACGCAGTATTTT. The chain has TRBV2 and TRBJ2-3; D ambiguous. V shed 3 bases and J shed 0 bases, with 13 bases lying between them. CDR3 length: 16 amino acids. Germline assignment: CDR1 SNHLY and CDR2 FYNNEI.

This clone was observed once. The CDR3 loop is CASDDRGGNNEQFF. DNA for the CDR3: TGTGCCAGTGATGACAGGGGTGGAAACAATGAGCAGTTCTTC. V gene TRBV18 combines with J gene TRBJ2-1; TRBD1 matches 8 bases. Germline loops: CDR1 KGHSH, CDR2 LQKENI. The trim removed 9 bases at V and 5 bases at J, leaving 9 bases unmatched. The CDR3 has 14 amino acids.

The chain joins TRBV5-1 to TRBJ2-3; TRBD1 might be the D (5 bases). Germline lookup yields CDR1 SGHRS and CDR2 YFSETQ. The CDR3 is 14 residues long. V was pared by 2 bases and J by 3 bases, with 10 bases between. Here the CDR3 reads CASSFTGRTDTQYF. CDR3 coding DNA: TGCGCCAGCAGCTTTACAGGACGGACAGATACGCAGTATTTT.

The chain combines TRBV4-3 with TRBJ1-6; no clear D gene. CDR1 and CDR2 from the germline V gene are LGHNA and YSLEER. The CDR3 sequence is 15 residues long. The V and J ends lost 0 bases and 10 bases respectively, with 13 bases between them. The CDR3 DNA follows: TGCGCCAGCAGCCAAGATCCGGGGTCGGGGTCACCCCTCCACTTT. It encodes CASSQDPGSGSPLHF.

This clone occurred once. CDR3 in amino acids: CASSFLPANYGYTF. CDR3 bases: TGTGCCAGCAGTTTTCTCCCAGCTAACTATGGCTACACCTTC. The rearrangement uses TRBV27 and TRBJ1-2; D gene uncertain. Germline lookup yields CDR1 MNHEY and CDR2 SMNVEV (reference sequence). CDR3 length equals 14 residues. V was pared by 3 bases and J by 0 bases, with 8 bases between.

This chain uses TRBV7-8 with TRBJ1-5, with D tentatively TRBD1 (5 bases). The germline gives CDR1 SGHVS, CDR2 FQNEAQ. The ends were cut back, 1 base at V and 4 bases at J, with 11 bases in the middle. The CDR3 runs to 15 residues. The CDR3 region is CASSLGTPENQPQHF. In nucleotides, the CDR3 is TGTGCCAGCAGCTTAGGGACACCCGAAAATCAGCCCCAGCATTTT.

The V and J genes are TRBV10-1 and TRBJ1-1; 8 bases fit TRBD1. With 6 bases clipped from V and 3 bases from J, the junction kept 9 bases outside the gene matches. CDR1 and CDR2 (germline): WNHNN, SYGVQD (reference sequence). The CDR3 length is 15 residues. DNA for the CDR3: TGCGCCAGCAGCCCAAACCGACAGGGGTACACTGAAGCTTTCTTT. Protein: CASSPNRQGYTEAFF.

This chain joins TRBV30 and TRBJ1-2; D is undetermined. The CDR3 length is 14 residues. Germline V gives CDR1 GTSNPN, CDR2 SVGIG (reference sequence). Trimming removed 5 bases at V and 0 bases at J, with 13 bases between. The CDR3 loop reads CAWSIWSTNYGYTF. The CDR3 nucleotides read TGTGCCTGGTCTATTTGGTCTACTAACTATGGCTACACCTTC.

The rearrangement links TRBV10-1 to TRBJ1-1, with 7 bases that match TRBD1. Germline loops: CDR1 WNHNN, CDR2 SYGVQD (reference sequence). The CDR3 is 14 amino acids. Unmatched junction bases numbered 4, after V lost 6 bases and J lost 0 bases. The CDR3 loop reads CASRQGQVNTEAFF. CDR3 nucleotides: TGCGCCAGCAGACAAGGACAGGTGAACACTGAAGCTTTCTTT.

The chain couples TRBV5-1 to TRBJ1-4; D gene uncertain. The V gene's germline CDR1 is SGHRS and CDR2 YFSETQ. Trimming removed 1 base from V and 4 bases from J, with 14 bases in between. The CDR3 loop spans 16 amino acids. The DNA of the CDR3 is TGCGCCAGCAGCTTGAGTCCCTCTCCGGGTAATGAAAAACTGTTTTTT. It is translated as CASSLSPSPGNEKLFF.

This clone appeared once. The chain joins TRBV11-2 to TRBJ1-5; D is ambiguous. V dropped 6 bases and J dropped 4 bases, with 10 bases sitting between them. Looked up from germline, CDR1 is SGHAT and CDR2 is FQNNGV. This CDR3 has 13 amino acids. The CDR3 DNA reads as TGTGCCAGCAGTTCTACGGGGAATCAGCCCCAGCATTTT. Protein sequence: CASSSTGNQPQHF.

V and J are TRBV20-1 and TRBJ1-1; 9 bases agree with TRBD1. Germline assignment: CDR1 DFQATT and CDR2 SNEGSKA (reference sequence). The CDR3 totals 11 residues. CDR3 sequence: CRVGQGNEAFF. CDR3 in DNA: TGCAGGGTTGGACAGGGGAATGAAGCTTTCTTT.

This clone was seen a handful of times. The chain couples TRBV20-1 to TRBJ1-2, with D hard to call. Trimming shortened V by 7 bases and J by 1 base, and 7 bases separated the two germline ends. Germline CDR1 is DFQATT and CDR2 is SNEGSKA (reference sequence). The CDR3 is made up of 11 amino acids. Here the CDR3 reads CSVLSNYGYTF. CDR3 sequence (DNA): TGCAGTGTCCTGAGTAACTATGGCTACACCTTC.

Comment on this clone: A read error may account for a junction end that differs from germline. This chain's CDR3 is CSSSRGLVGNQYQETQYF. CDR3 DNA: TGTTCCAGCAGCCGGGGACTAGTGGGAAACCAGTACCAAGAGACCCAGTACTTC. The chain carries TRBV7-9 and TRBJ2-5; 8 nucleotides agree with TRBD2. This CDR3 spans 18 amino acids. In germline, CDR1 is SEHNR, CDR2 FQNEAQ (reference sequence).

Here the CDR3 reads CASSSGTRNYEQYF. CDR3 sequence (DNA): TGTGCCAGCAGTTCCGGGACTAGAAATTACGAGCAGTACTTC. This chain uses TRBV2 with TRBJ2-7; 8 nucleotides match TRBD2. Germline-derived CDR1 and CDR2 are SNHLY and FYNNEI. This CDR3 contains 14 residues. J lost 4 bases, V lost 5 bases, and 7 bases had no gene match.

The rearrangement uses TRBV28 and TRBJ2-1, with 12 bases that match TRBD2. J was trimmed by 6 bases and V by 4 bases; bases with no gene match: 4. The CDR3 is 15 amino acids. CDR1 is MDHEN, CDR2 SYDVKM, per germline. CDR3 bases: TGTGCCAGCAGTTCCGCGGGACTAGCGGGCAATGAGCAGTTCTTC. Protein: CASSSAGLAGNEQFF. Full variable domain (missing parts from reference TRBV28 and TRBJ2-1): DVKVTQSSRYLVKRTGEKVFLECVQDMDHENMFWYRQDPGLGLRLIYFSYDVKMKEKGDIPEGYSVSREKKERFSLILESASTNQTSMYLCASSSAGLAGNEQFFGPGTRLTVL.

The CDR3, as DNA: TGTGCCAGCAGAGGGACTAGCGGGGACAGGACCCAGTACTTC. This encodes CASRGTSGDRTQYF. The rearrangement joins TRBV5-4 to TRBJ2-5, with 13 bases lining up with TRBD2. The CDR3 extends over 14 amino acids. Trimming removed 5 bases from V and 7 bases from J; junction bases left unmatched: 5. Germline V gene lookup returns CDR1 SGHNT and CDR2 YYREEE (reference sequence).

J is TRBJ2-7 and V is TRBV2, with D possibly TRBD1 on 6 matching bases. Germline V gene lookup returns CDR1 SNHLY and CDR2 FYNNEI. Trimming stripped 4 bases from V and 0 bases from J, with 10 bases between. The CDR3 length is 14 residues. The CDR3 DNA reads TGTGCCAGCAGTGGGGACAAGAGCTCCTACGAGCAGTACTTC. Translation gives CASSGDKSSYEQYF.

Of note for this clone: Relative to the germline gene, one junction end is altered; a read error may explain this. This chain uses TRBV9 with TRBJ1-1; 9 bases match TRBD1. The CDR3 extends over 15 amino acids. Germline CDR1 is SGDLS and CDR2 is YYNGEE. In DNA, the CDR3 is TGTGCCAGCAGCGCGGGGGGACAGGGTGGGACTGAAGCTCTCTTT. This gives the protein CASSAGGQGGTEALF.

The chain carries TRBV5-1 and TRBJ1-1, with D perhaps matching TRBD1 (5 bases). CDR1 is SGHRS, CDR2 YFSETQ, per germline. CDR3 length: 15 residues. V lost 1 base to trimming and J lost 3 bases, with 13 bases between them. In DNA form, the CDR3 reads TGCGCCAGCAGCTTGTTCCAGGGAAGTGACACTGAAGCTTTCTTT. Translating gives CASSLFQGSDTEAFF.

The rearrangement joins TRBV9 to TRBJ2-5, with 8 bases that match TRBD2. This CDR3 spans 15 amino acids. The germline V gene has CDR1 SGDLS and CDR2 YYNGEE. Trimming at V came to 2 bases and at J to 5 bases, leaving 8 bases not matched to a gene. The CDR3 DNA follows: TGTGCCAGCAGCGTGCGGGGGGCTCGGGGGGAGACCCAGTACTTC. This gives the protein CASSVRGARGETQYF.

This clone was detected only once. The CDR3 is CASSPTPGYEQYF. The DNA for the CDR3 is TGTGCCAGCAGCCCTACCCCGGGCTACGAGCAGTACTTC. This chain links TRBV13 with TRBJ2-7; D gene uncertain. CDR3 length equals 13 residues. CDR1 and CDR2 from the germline V gene are PRHDT and FYEKMQ (reference sequence). V was trimmed by 5 bases and J by 3 bases, leaving 11 bases between them. Full variable domain (rest looked up from reference TRBV13 and TRBJ2-7): AAGVIQSPRHLIKEKRETATLKCYPIPRHDTVYWYQQGPGQDPQFLISFYEKMQSDKGSIPDRFSAQQFSDYHSELNMSSLELGDSALYFCASSPTPGYEQYFGPGTRLTVT.

The chain links TRBV9 to TRBJ2-3; 9 nucleotides match TRBD2. The germline gives CDR1 SGDLS, CDR2 YYNGEE. Trimming took 1 base from V and 0 from J; bases not matched to a gene: 6. The CDR3 has 17 residues. For the CDR3, the DNA is TGTGCCAGCAGCGTAACCGTAGCGGGAGCTAGCACAGATACGCAGTATTTT. Translation gives CASSVTVAGASTDTQYF.